The T cell receptor beta chain described here comes from a study of a mutant IDH1 vaccine in newly diagnosed glioma. About the research overall: Vaccines were begun 4-6 weeks after radiotherapy alone, or with temozolomide cycles. Every participant had undergone radiotherapy, temozolomide, or both before, and most underwent both. Whole-study results and caveats: It seemed that pseudoprogression was not linked to changes in the top peripheral T cell clonotypes.

Sequenced by immunoSEQ multiplex PCR; TCRdb stores in-frame clones only, minus some. The sample carries about 50,000 clones, approximately 81% recorded once. Regarding time point: week 35, safety follow-up. With topical imiquimod, each dose of the vaccine consisted of 300 ug of mutant IDH1 20-mer peptide. Patients underwent eight vaccinations, which took place in weeks 1, 3, 5, 7, 11, 15, 19 and 23. A word on this clone: Antigen: not known.

This CDR3 comprises 12 residues. Germline V gene lookup returns CDR1 SGHVS and CDR2 FQNEAQ. J was trimmed by 8 bases and V by 5 bases; bases with no gene match: 5. This specimen was PBMCs, taken from a glioma patient whose treatment included an IDH1 peptide vaccine. This chain joins TRBV7-8 and TRBJ1-1, with 7 bases lining up with TRBD1. The receptor was isolated from a woman between 18 and 30 years old with glioma. The CDR3 reads CASSQGTVEAFF. DNA for the CDR3: TGTGCCAGCAGCCAGGGGACAGTCGAAGCTTTCTTT.